This TCR beta chain emerged from a study of OX40 agonist ivuxolimab in advanced cancers. Study in general: The group had a mean age of roughly 56 years, ranged from roughly 20 to 80, and was 80% to 85% male.

With 6 bases clipped from V and 2 bases from J, the junction kept 7 bases outside the gene matches. Germline loops: CDR1 MNHEY, CDR2 SMNVEV (reference sequence). The CDR3 contains 14 residues. The table came from immunoSEQ multiplex PCR; TCRdb's copy has only in-frame clones and leaves some out. The sample comprises roughly 39,000 clones, approximately 91% of which are singletons, and around an eighth rests with the top ten. The rearrangement joins TRBV27 to TRBJ2-7; 7 bases fit TRBD2. Specimen: CD4+ or CD8+ T cells sorted from blood, collected in a trial of the OX40 agonist ivuxolimab. The TCR originated in an adult with an advanced solid tumor such as melanoma, head and neck, liver or kidney cancer. The CDR3, as DNA: TGTGCCAGCAGAATACGCGCGGGAGCCTACGAGCAGTACTTC. It codes for CASRIRAGAYEQYF.